One and the same sample provided the 31 T cell receptor beta chains below, sequenced in a study of blood T cell repertoires in COVID-19. Sequencing used immunoSEQ multiplex PCR; TCRdb keeps in-frame clones, though not all of them. The data show over 250,000 clones, about 88% seen once. The sequenced sample consisted of peripheral blood. Receptors originate from a man aged 60 to 75 who had recovered from COVID-19.

This chain connects TRBV10-2 to TRBJ2-7; D is ambiguous. This CDR3 region has 12 residues. V was trimmed by 10 bases and J by 4 bases, leaving 14 bases between them. The germline V gene has CDR1 WSHSY and CDR2 SAAADI. The CDR3 coding sequence is TGCGCCACGACATCGAGTGGTTACGAGCAGTACTTC. It translates to CATTSSGYEQYF.

The rearrangement links TRBV7-6 to TRBJ1-5; possibly TRBD1 for D (6 bases). V was cut by 4 bases and J by 4 bases, with 14 bases left in between. CDR3 length: 15 residues. Germline V lookup: CDR1 SGHVS, CDR2 FNYEAQ. CDR3 coding DNA: TGTGCCAGCAGCTCCGGAGGGGGACTAAATCAGCCCCAGCATTTT. Translation: CASSSGGGLNQPQHF. Full variable domain (rest looked up from reference TRBV7-6 and TRBJ1-5): GAGVSQSPRYKVTKRGQDVALRCDPISGHVSLYWYRQALGQGPEFLTYFNYEAQQDKSGLPNDRFSAERPEGSISTLTIQRTEQRDSAMYRCASSSGGGLNQPQHFGDGTRLSIL.

This clone appeared a few times. The rearrangement joins TRBV6-1 to TRBJ1-4, with a weak D call TRBD1 (5 bases). The ends were cut back, 2 bases at V and 4 bases at J, with 8 bases in the middle. CDR1 and CDR2 from the germline V gene are MNHNS and SASEGT. The CDR3 is 14 amino acids. The CDR3 coding sequence is TGTGCCAGCAGTGAACAGGGCGGTAATGAAAAACTGTTTTTT. The encoded protein is CASSEQGGNEKLFF.

The rearrangement links TRBV3-1 (or the pseudogene TRBV3-2) to TRBJ2-1; TRBD1 matches at 7 bases. Germline V CDR1 and CDR2: LGHDT, YNNKEL (reference sequence). V gave up 0 bases and J gave up 6 bases; unmatched junction bases: 8. The CDR3 contains 16 residues. The CDR3, as DNA: TGTGCCAGCAGCCAAGATTCCAGGGGGATTCGCAATGAGCAGTTCTTC. Its translation is CASSQDSRGIRNEQFF.

This clone has a single count. This chain uses TRBV25-1 with TRBJ1-5; D gene unclear. The V end was cut by 3 bases, the J end by 0 bases, with 6 bases between. This CDR3 comprises 14 residues. Germline values: CDR1 MGHDK, CDR2 SYGVNS. Here the CDR3 reads CASSDPVSNQPQHF. The CDR3 coding sequence is TGTGCCAGCAGTGACCCGGTTAGCAATCAGCCCCAGCATTTT.

V and J are TRBV19 and TRBJ1-5; D might be TRBD1 (6 bases). The CDR3 consists of 15 residues. Looked up from germline, CDR1 is LNHDA and CDR2 is SQIVND (reference sequence). The V gene lost 5 bases and the J gene lost 2 bases, with 13 bases spanning the gap. This CDR3 reads CASSSRGPGNQPQHF. The CDR3, as DNA: TGTGCCAGTAGTTCCAGGGGCCCTGGCAATCAGCCCCAGCATTTT.

The chain uses TRBV30 and TRBJ2-7; weak D call: TRBD1 (5 bases). Germline V CDR1 and CDR2: GTSNPN, SVGIG (reference sequence). V was cut by 5 bases and J by 3 bases, with 17 bases left in between. CDR3 length: 14 amino acids. CDR3 amino acids: CAWSRALDSYEQYF. The CDR3 DNA sequence: TGTGCCTGGTCACGTGCCCTCGACAGCTACGAGCAGTACTTC.

The CDR3 sequence: CASSLTSGGRSYEQYF. The CDR3 bases are TGCGCCAGCAGCTTGACTAGCGGGGGTAGGTCCTACGAGCAGTACTTC. The chain has TRBV5-1 and TRBJ2-7; 11 bases match TRBD2. V trimming: 1 base; J trimming: 1 base; junction bases outside the gene matches: 4. Germline V lookup: CDR1 SGHRS, CDR2 YFSETQ. CDR3 length: 16 amino acids.

The V call is TRBV6-6, the J call TRBJ1-2; D gene uncertain. Looked up from germline, CDR1 is MNHNY and CDR2 is SVGAGI (reference sequence). V was trimmed by 0 bases and J by 0 bases, leaving 8 bases between them. This CDR3 region has 15 residues. This CDR3 reads CASSYSPQTNYGYTF. Here the CDR3 DNA reads TGTGCCAGCAGTTACTCACCCCAGACTAACTATGGCTACACCTTC.

The genes are TRBV7-2 and TRBJ2-3; D possibly corresponds to TRBD1 (5 bases). This CDR3 has 14 residues. V lost 5 bases and J lost 1, with 10 bases in between. The V gene's germline CDR1 is SGHTA and CDR2 FQGNSA. CDR3 loop: CASSGAYRTDTQYF. The CDR3 DNA sequence: TGTGCCAGCAGCGGGGCCTACCGCACAGATACGCAGTATTTT.

This rearrangement joins TRBV5-1 to TRBJ2-2, with D possibly matching TRBD2 (5 bases). V lost 0 bases and J 0 bases, leaving 9 bases between the germline ends. Germline CDR1 is SGHRS and CDR2 is YFSETQ. This CDR3 has 16 residues. CDR3 residues: CASSLDAGPNTGELFF. As DNA, the CDR3 is TGCGCCAGCAGCTTGGATGCGGGCCCGAACACCGGGGAGCTGTTTTTT.

In DNA form, the CDR3 reads TGTGCCAGTAGGACGTTCGGACAGGGTAGGAGTGAAGCTTTCTTT. Its translation: CASRTFGQGRSEAFF. This chain links TRBV19 with TRBJ1-1; TRBD1 matches at 8 bases. This CDR3 region has 15 residues. J gave up 7 bases and V 6 bases, and 13 bases lay outside the gene matches. The germline V gene encodes CDR1 LNHDA and CDR2 SQIVND (reference sequence).

The rearrangement links TRBV3-1 (or the pseudogene TRBV3-2) to TRBJ1-5; D gene unclear. Germline V gene data show CDR1 as LGHDT and CDR2 as YNNKEL (reference sequence). The CDR3 is 13 residues long. With 1 base removed from V and 4 bases from J, the gap between germline ends came to 5 bases. The CDR3 reads CASSQAANQPQHF. The CDR3 DNA is TGTGCCAGCAGCCAAGCTGCGAATCAGCCCCAGCATTTT.

The rearrangement links TRBV7-2 to TRBJ1-4; 7 bases map to TRBD1. The trim removed 5 bases at V and 10 bases at J, leaving 13 bases unmatched. The CDR3 runs 15 residues. Germline values: CDR1 SGHTA, CDR2 FQGNSA. The chain's CDR3 is CASSPTRQGSGKLFF. In DNA form, the CDR3 reads TGTGCCAGCAGCCCAACACGACAGGGCTCGGGAAAACTGTTTTTT.

This rearrangement joins TRBV5-6 to TRBJ2-2; a possible D gene is TRBD1 (6 bases). V dropped 6 bases and J dropped 1 base, with 16 bases sitting between them. The germline CDR1 and CDR2 sequences are SGHDT and YYEEEE. The CDR3 covers 16 residues. CDR3 residues: CASTIPGTLNTGELFF. CDR3 DNA sequence: TGTGCCAGCACCATCCCCGGGACACTGAACACCGGGGAGCTGTTTTTT.

The CDR3 region is CASSFVPGDEQYF. The CDR3 bases are TGTGCCAGCAGCTTCGTCCCAGGGGACGAGCAGTACTTC. The chain joins TRBV7-3 to TRBJ2-7, with D possibly TRBD1 on 6 matching bases. V gave up 3 bases and J gave up 5 bases, with 11 bases separating them. The CDR3 spans 13 residues. Germline V lookup: CDR1 SGHTA, CDR2 FQGTGA. Based on the CDR3 plus reference TRBV7-3 and TRBJ2-7, the full variable domain is GAGVSQTPSNKVTEKGKYVELRCDPISGHTALYWYRQSLGQGPEFLIYFQGTGAADDSGLPNDRFFAVRPEGSVSTLKIQRTERGDSAVYLCASSFVPGDEQYFGPGTRLTVT.

The chain is built from TRBV5-6 and TRBJ2-5; D may be TRBD1 (5 bases). The CDR3 covers 15 residues. Trimming removed 6 bases at V and 3 bases at J, with 18 bases between. Germline V gene sequence: CDR1 SGHDT, CDR2 YYEEEE. The CDR3 here is CASTDSIFRKETQYF. For the CDR3, the DNA is TGTGCCAGCACCGACAGCATATTTAGAAAAGAGACCCAGTACTTC.

V is TRBV2 and J is TRBJ2-1; a possible D gene is TRBD1 (5 bases). V lost 4 bases, J lost 4 bases, and 11 bases lay in between. In germline, CDR1 is SNHLY, CDR2 FYNNEI. CDR3 size: 14 residues. DNA for the CDR3: TGTGCCAGCAGTGTTCTAGGGGATTACAATGAGCAGTTCTTC. This codes for CASSVLGDYNEQFF.

J is TRBJ1-4 and V is TRBV6-5; D might be TRBD1 (5 bases). The length of the CDR3 is 14 residues. Germline CDR1 and CDR2: MNHEY and SVGAGI. V shed 6 bases and J shed 3 bases, with 11 bases lying between them. The CDR3 bases are TGTGCCAGCAGATCTGGGGGGGCTAATGAAAAACTGTTTTTT. Protein: CASRSGGANEKLFF.

The chain recombines TRBV19 with TRBJ1-2; 12 bases match TRBD1. V lost 5 bases and J lost 4; bases outside the gene matches: 17. CDR3 length: 19 amino acids. CDR1 is LNHDA and CDR2 is SQIVND in the germline V gene (reference sequence). The CDR3 loop reads CASSLATSPGQGAGYGYTF. The CDR3 DNA follows: TGTGCCAGTAGTCTAGCCACCTCACCGGGACAGGGGGCTGGCTATGGCTACACCTTC.

The gene calls are TRBV14 and TRBJ1-2; D perhaps matches TRBD1 (5 bases). CDR1 and CDR2 from the germline V gene are SGHDN and FVKESK. Between the trimmed V and J ends, which lost 0 bases and 8 bases, there was a span of 16 bases. There are 15 residues in the CDR3. CDR3 coding DNA: TGTGCCAGCAGCCAAGATGTGCAGGGCGGTAGAGGCTACACCTTC. Protein sequence: CASSQDVQGGRGYTF. Supplemented by reference TRBV14 and TRBJ1-2, the full variable domain reads EAGVTQFPSHSVIEKGQTVTLRCDPISGHDNLYWYRRVMGKEIKFLLHFVKESKQDESGMPNNRFLAERTGGTYSTLKVQPAELEDSGVYFCASSQDVQGGRGYTFGSGTRLTVV.

CDR3 protein: CASSTRTGNYGYTF. The CDR3 DNA is TGTGCCAGCAGTACCCGGACAGGCAACTATGGCTACACCTTC. The chain uses TRBV27 and TRBJ1-2; TRBD1 agrees at 7 bases. Germline lookup yields CDR1 MNHEY and CDR2 SMNVEV (reference sequence). The CDR3 sequence is 14 residues long. After removal of 5 bases from V and 2 bases from J, the junction contained 5 bases not matched to a gene.

Comment on this clone: Germline is not matched at one junction end, which may reflect a read error. The CDR3 spells CASSLAGTGAPCF. DNA for the CDR3: TGTGCCAGCAGCTTAGCGGGGACAGGCGCCCCCTGCTTC. The rearrangement links TRBV7-8 to TRBJ2-7; 8 nucleotides agree with TRBD1. The CDR3 is 13 residues long. CDR1 is SGHVS and CDR2 is FQNEAQ in the germline V gene.

In its sample, this clone was seen once. The gene calls are TRBV9 and TRBJ2-5, with 7 bases matching TRBD2. The J segment lost 5 bases and the V segment lost 2 bases, leaving 6 bases of the junction unmatched. From germline, CDR1 is SGDLS and CDR2 YYNGEE. This CDR3 is 14 amino acids long. The chain's CDR3 is CASSVMSGAETQYF. CDR3 bases: TGTGCCAGCAGCGTCATGAGCGGGGCGGAGACCCAGTACTTC.

J is TRBJ1-2 and V is TRBV6-5, with 8 bases aligning to TRBD1. Germline CDR1 and CDR2: MNHEY and SVGAGI. The V gene end was trimmed by 5 bases and the J gene end by 5 bases; junction bases not matched to a gene: 10. The CDR3 extends over 15 amino acids. CDR3 sequence reads: CASSTPGQAYYGYTF. CDR3 in DNA: TGTGCCAGCAGTACACCGGGACAGGCTTATTATGGCTACACCTTC.

The chain has TRBV7-8 and TRBJ2-4; 8 bases fit TRBD1. The germline gives CDR1 SGHVS, CDR2 FQNEAQ. Trimming removed 4 bases from V and 9 bases from J; junction bases left unmatched: 11. CDR3 length: 15 amino acids. The chain's CDR3 is CASSSGGTGQAIQYF. In DNA, the CDR3 is TGTGCCAGCAGCTCTGGCGGGACAGGCCAGGCCATTCAGTACTTC.

This clone occurred a few times. The chain couples TRBV7-2 to TRBJ2-3; 14 bases line up with TRBD2. The germline gives CDR1 SGHTA, CDR2 FQGNSA. The CDR3 has 15 amino acids. V shed 6 bases, J shed 6 bases, and the junction held 5 bases outside the gene matches. The CDR3 is CASSRLAGGQDTQYF. The CDR3 DNA reads as TGTGCCAGCAGTCGACTAGCGGGGGGGCAGGATACGCAGTATTTT. The variable domain in full, with the rest retrieved from reference TRBV7-2 and TRBJ2-3, is GAGVSQSPSNKVTEKGKDVELRCDPISGHTALYWYRQSLGQGLEFLIYFQGNSAPDKSGLPSDRFSAERTGGSVSTLTIQRTQQEDSAVYLCASSRLAGGQDTQYFGPGTRLTVL.

This clone was seen only once. The genes are TRBV6-6 and TRBJ1-2; 7 positions match TRBD1. The V and J ends lost 6 bases and 3 bases, in that order; junction bases with no gene match: 7. The CDR3 covers 14 residues. CDR1 MNHNY and CDR2 SVGAGI come from the germline V gene (reference sequence). The CDR3 nucleotides are TGTGCCAGCAGACCTACAGGGGTTGACTATGGCTACACCTTC. It specifies CASRPTGVDYGYTF.

The chain is built from TRBV5-5 and TRBJ1-1; no firm D call. The ends were cut back, 1 base at V and 0 bases at J, with 10 bases in the middle. The V gene's germline CDR1 is SGHKS and CDR2 YYEKEE (reference sequence). CDR3 length: 15 amino acids. CDR3 protein: CASSLFSGMNTEAFF. CDR3 DNA: TGTGCCAGCAGCTTGTTTTCAGGCATGAACACTGAAGCTTTCTTT.

This clone was recorded once. The V and J genes are TRBV7-3 and TRBJ2-7, with TRBD2 identical over 7 bases. Germline assignment: CDR1 SGHTA and CDR2 FQGTGA. The CDR3 consists of 14 residues. With V trimmed by 5 bases and J by 4 bases, 8 bases remained unmatched. CDR3 nucleotide sequence: TGTGCCAGCAGCCCCGGGGAGGGTTGGTACGAGCAGTACTTC. Protein sequence: CASSPGEGWYEQYF.

V and J are TRBV5-4 and TRBJ1-6, with 7 bases lining up with TRBD1. Germline CDR1 SGHNT, CDR2 YYREEE (reference sequence). The CDR3 extends over 16 amino acids. V was pared by 1 base and J by 7 bases, with 8 bases of the junction left unmatched. CDR3 sequence (DNA): TGTGCCAGCAGCTTGCCGGCGGCAGGGGGAAATTCACCCCTCCACTTT. It codes for CASSLPAAGGNSPLHF.